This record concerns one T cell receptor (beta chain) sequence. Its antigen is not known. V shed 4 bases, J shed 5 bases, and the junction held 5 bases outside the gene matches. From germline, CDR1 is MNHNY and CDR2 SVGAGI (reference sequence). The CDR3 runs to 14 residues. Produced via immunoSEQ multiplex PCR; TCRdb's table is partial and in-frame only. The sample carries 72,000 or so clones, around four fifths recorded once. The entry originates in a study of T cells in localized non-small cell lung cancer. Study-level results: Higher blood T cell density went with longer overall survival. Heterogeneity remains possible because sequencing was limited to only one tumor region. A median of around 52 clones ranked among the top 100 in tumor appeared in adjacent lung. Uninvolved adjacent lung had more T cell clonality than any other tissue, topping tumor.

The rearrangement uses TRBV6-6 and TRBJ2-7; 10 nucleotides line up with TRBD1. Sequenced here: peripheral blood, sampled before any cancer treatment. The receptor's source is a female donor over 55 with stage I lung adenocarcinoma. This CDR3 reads CASSLPGTGDEQYF. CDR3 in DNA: TGTGCCAGCAGTTTACCCGGGACAGGGGACGAGCAGTACTTC.